The 20 T cell receptor beta chains reported below all come from one sample, sequenced in a study of chemoradiotherapy in HPV16-positive cancers. The assay was immunoSEQ multiplex PCR, and TCRdb's table has in-frame clones only and misses some. This table has about 20,000 clones, approximately 86% appearing once. Source: blood, taken from a patient who underwent chemoradiotherapy. The receptors come from a human donor with HPV-associated anogenital cancer.

This chain joins TRBV7-9 and TRBJ2-7, with 8 bases lining up with TRBD2. The CDR3 has 15 residues. Germline assignment: CDR1 SEHNR and CDR2 FQNEAQ (reference sequence). The trim removed 5 bases at V and 3 bases at J, leaving 9 bases unmatched. This chain's CDR3 is CASSPPWREVYEQYF. The CDR3 DNA is TGTGCCAGCAGCCCGCCGTGGCGGGAGGTCTACGAGCAGTACTTC. Filled out from reference TRBV7-9 and TRBJ2-7, the complete variable domain reads DTGVSQNPRHKITKRGQNVTFRCDPISEHNRLYWYRQTLGQGPEFLTYFQNEAQLEKSRLLSDRFSAERPKGSFSTLEIQRTEQGDSAMYLCASSPPWREVYEQYFGPGTRLTVT.

This sequence joins TRBV6-1 and TRBJ1-2; D is unresolved. With 2 bases removed from V and 4 bases from J, the gap between germline ends came to 8 bases. The CDR3 totals 13 residues. CDR1 is MNHNS, CDR2 SASEGT, per germline. CDR3 amino acids: CASSETSLYGYTF. CDR3 bases: TGTGCCAGCAGTGAAACGTCCCTCTATGGCTACACCTTC.

This clone turned up a few times. This chain links TRBV6-1 with TRBJ2-5; D is ambiguous. This CDR3 is built from 15 residues. CDR1 and CDR2 from the germline V gene are MNHNS and SASEGT. Trimming left V 4 bases short and J 2 bases short, with 14 bases between. The CDR3 sequence: CASSAQAGGQETQYF. The CDR3 nucleotides are TGTGCCAGCAGTGCCCAAGCTGGTGGGCAAGAGACCCAGTACTTC.

The J gene is TRBJ2-1, the V gene TRBV7-8; TRBD1 is a possible D gene (5 bases). This CDR3 has 12 amino acids. Deletions cut 5 bases from V and 9 bases from J, with 11 bases between. Germline loops: CDR1 SGHVS, CDR2 FQNEAQ. The CDR3 region has the DNA TGTGCCAGCAGCCTGGACACCGGTGAGCAGTTCTTC. This translates into CASSLDTGEQFF.

The J gene is TRBJ2-7, the V gene TRBV6-6; the D gene could be TRBD1 or TRBD2 (5 bases each). Germline V CDR1 and CDR2: MNHNY, SVGAGI (reference sequence). Trimming took 9 bases from V and 6 from J, leaving 12 bases between them. The CDR3 contains 11 residues. CDR3 protein: CASTRGAEQYF. CDR3 bases: TGTGCCAGTACCCGAGGGGCCGAGCAGTACTTC.

CDR3 nucleotide sequence: TGTGCCAGCAGCTCCGGACAGACCGGGGAGCTGTTTTTT. It specifies CASSSGQTGELFF. V usage is TRBV7-9 and J usage is TRBJ2-2; weak D call: TRBD1 (6 bases). Germline V gene lookup returns CDR1 SEHNR and CDR2 FQNEAQ (reference sequence). This CDR3 spans 13 amino acids. Deletions cut 4 bases from V and 5 bases from J, with 8 bases between.

The sample holds one count of this clone. The chain is built from TRBV6-5 and TRBJ2-7, with D perhaps TRBD2 (6 bases). Germline V gives CDR1 MNHEY, CDR2 SVGAGI. Trimming removed 2 bases at V and 0 bases at J, with 8 bases between. The CDR3 runs to 14 residues. The CDR3 region is CASSYGDSSYEQYF. The CDR3 DNA reads as TGTGCCAGCAGTTACGGGGACTCCTCCTACGAGCAGTACTTC.

This clone was observed once. The chain employs TRBV5-1 and TRBJ1-1; 9 bases are shared with TRBD1. The V gene end was trimmed by 4 bases and the J gene end by 6 bases; junction bases not matched to a gene: 4. The germline V gene encodes CDR1 SGHRS and CDR2 YFSETQ. The CDR3 is 13 amino acids. CDR3 residues: CASSRDRAAEAFF. CDR3 bases: TGCGCCAGCAGCCGGGACAGGGCGGCTGAAGCTTTCTTT.

The chain carries TRBV27 and TRBJ1-1, with a possible D match to TRBD1 (5 bases). This CDR3 contains 15 residues. The germline V gene encodes CDR1 MNHEY and CDR2 SMNVEV (reference sequence). The V end was cut by 5 bases, the J end by 3 bases, with 16 bases between. The CDR3 DNA follows: TGTGCCAGCAGTCCTTGGGGAGGGGTGGACACTGAAGCTTTCTTT. Protein sequence: CASSPWGGVDTEAFF.

As to this clone: Other DNA variants within this sample encode the same CDR3. The CDR3 DNA reads as TGTGCCAGCAGTTTATCGACAAGAACTAACTATGGCTACACCTTC. It codes for CASSLSTRTNYGYTF. This rearrangement joins TRBV27 to TRBJ1-2; D remains unclear. Germline V CDR1 and CDR2: MNHEY, SMNVEV (reference sequence). V dropped 0 bases and J dropped 0 bases, with 8 bases sitting between them. The CDR3 has 15 amino acids.

The chain uses TRBV7-6 and TRBJ2-7, with a weak D call TRBD2 (5 bases). The CDR3 is made up of 13 amino acids. V lost 7 bases and J 4 bases, leaving 14 bases between the germline ends. The germline V gene has CDR1 SGHVS and CDR2 FNYEAQ. The CDR3 nucleotides read TGTGCCAGCACCCCAATGCCGGGGTACGAGCAGTACTTC. This sequence encodes CASTPMPGYEQYF.

The chain uses TRBV11-2 and TRBJ1-4, with 10 bases fitting TRBD1. J gave up 13 bases and V 0 bases, and 17 bases lay outside the gene matches. Germline CDR1 is SGHAT and CDR2 is FQNNGV. CDR3 length: 18 residues. The CDR3 here is CASSLDKNGPGQGIGLFF. The CDR3, as DNA: TGTGCCAGCAGCTTAGATAAAAACGGGCCGGGACAGGGGATTGGACTGTTTTTT.

The chain recombines TRBV5-4 with TRBJ1-3; the match to TRBD1 covers 8 bases. The trim removed 3 bases at V and 3 bases at J, leaving 5 bases unmatched. This CDR3 is 15 amino acids long. Germline loops: CDR1 SGHNT, CDR2 YYREEE (reference sequence). The CDR3: CASSYQGAFGNTIYF. The CDR3, as DNA: TGTGCCAGCAGCTATCAGGGGGCTTTTGGAAACACCATATATTTT.

The chain carries TRBV21-1 and TRBJ1-1; TRBD1, the table's D call, lacks a check against the DNA. TRBV21-1 constitutes a pseudogene. The CDR3 spans 17 residues. The CDR3 nucleotides read TGTGCCAGCTGCATATTCGACTCTAACAGGGGGCGGACTGAAGCTTTCTTT. This sequence encodes CASCIFDSNRGRTEAFF.

This clone is termed medium-sized. This rearrangement joins TRBV4-2 to TRBJ1-5; D gene uncertain. Germline CDR1 LGHNA, CDR2 YNFKEQ. The CDR3 is made up of 13 amino acids. V was clipped by 0 bases and J by 9 bases, with 9 bases between them. Written as DNA, the CDR3 is TGTGCCAGCAGCCAAGAAGAATGGGGGCCCCAGCATTTT. This encodes CASSQEEWGPQHF.

This chain joins TRBV4-1 and TRBJ2-3; 14 nucleotides line up with TRBD2. CDR1 and CDR2 from the germline V gene are MGHRA and YSYEKL. Germline trimming cut 4 bases from V and 1 base from J; bases unmatched to any gene: 1. This CDR3 has 16 amino acids. The CDR3 nucleotides read TGCGCCAGCAGCCTGGGACTAGCGGGGGGCACAGATACGCAGTATTTT. It yields the protein CASSLGLAGGTDTQYF.

The chain couples TRBV11-2 to TRBJ2-7; the D is unclear. CDR3 size: 13 residues. Trimming took 0 bases from V and 1 from J, leaving 4 bases between them. Germline V CDR1 and CDR2: SGHAT, FQNNGV. CDR3 loop: CASSLELSYEQYF. CDR3 nucleotide sequence: TGTGCCAGCAGCTTAGAGTTGTCCTACGAGCAGTACTTC.

This chain connects TRBV6-5 to TRBJ2-7; the D call may be TRBD1 or TRBD2 (6 bases each). The CDR3 has 13 amino acids. Deletions cut 2 bases from V and 6 bases from J, with 11 bases between. Per the germline V gene, CDR1 is MNHEY and CDR2 is SVGAGI. The CDR3: CASSYDGGGEQYF. CDR3 DNA: TGTGCCAGCAGTTACGACGGAGGGGGCGAGCAGTACTTC.

This clone was picked up one time. This sequence joins TRBV5-3 and TRBJ1-1; D unresolved. TRBV5-3 is assigned to the ORF class and has an uncertain function. CDR3 length: 14 amino acids. V shed 0 bases and J shed 0 bases, with 6 bases lying between them. In DNA, the CDR3 is TGTGCCAGAAGCTTGGACAGATTGAACACTGAAGCTTTCTTT. This encodes CARSLDRLNTEAFF.

The chain recombines TRBV5-1 with TRBJ1-4; tentatively, D is TRBD1 (5 bases). This CDR3 comprises 16 residues. V lost 4 bases and J lost 2, with 15 bases in between. CDR1 is SGHRS and CDR2 is YFSETQ in the germline V gene. The CDR3 DNA follows: TGCGCCAGCAGCCGGGACCGTGTTGCGACTAATGAAAAACTGTTTTTT. Translating gives CASSRDRVATNEKLFF. Together with reference TRBV5-1 and TRBJ1-4, the CDR3 gives the full variable domain: KAGVTQTPRYLIKTRGQQVTLSCSPISGHRSVSWYQQTPGQGLQFLFEYFSETQRNKGNFPGRFSGRQFSNSRSEMNVSTLELGDSALYLCASSRDRVATNEKLFFGSGTQLSVL.